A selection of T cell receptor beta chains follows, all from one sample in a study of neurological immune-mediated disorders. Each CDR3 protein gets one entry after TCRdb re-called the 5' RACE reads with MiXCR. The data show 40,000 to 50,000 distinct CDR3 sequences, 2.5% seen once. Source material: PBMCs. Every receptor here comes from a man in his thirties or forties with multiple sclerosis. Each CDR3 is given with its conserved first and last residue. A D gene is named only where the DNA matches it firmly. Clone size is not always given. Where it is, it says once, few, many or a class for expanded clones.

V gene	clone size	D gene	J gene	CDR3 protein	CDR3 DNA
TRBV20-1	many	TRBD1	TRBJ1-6	CSARGGQGGFSPLHF	TGCAGTGCTCGCGGGGGCCAAGGGGGCTTTTCACCCCTCCACTTT
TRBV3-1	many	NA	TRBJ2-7	CASSHGAGDEQYF	TGTGCCAGCAGCCATGGAGCAGGGGACGAGCAGTACTTC
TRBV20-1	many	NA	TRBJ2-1	CSAILANYNEQFF	TGCAGTGCTATACTAGCAAACTACAATGAGCAGTTCTTC
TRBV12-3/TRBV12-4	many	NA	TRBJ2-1	CASRPGKGDEQFF	TGTGCCAGCAGACCCGGGAAAGGGGATGAGCAGTTCTTC
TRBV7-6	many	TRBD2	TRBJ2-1	CASSLARTSGSEQFF	TGTGCCAGCAGCTTAGCGAGGACTAGCGGTTCTGAGCAGTTCTTC
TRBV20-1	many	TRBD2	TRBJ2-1	CSASISGGPNNEQFF	TGCAGTGCTAGTATTAGCGGGGGACCTAACAATGAGCAGTTCTTC
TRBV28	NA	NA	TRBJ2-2	CASILGGRTGELFF	TGTGCCAGCATCCTAGGGGGGAGAACCGGGGAGCTGTTTTTT
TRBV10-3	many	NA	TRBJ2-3	CAISAGFITDTQYF	TGTGCCATCAGTGCCGGCTTTATCACAGATACGCAGTATTTT
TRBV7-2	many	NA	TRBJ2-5	CASSLRRRGETQYF	TGTGCCAGCAGCTTACGGCGAAGGGGAGAGACCCAGTACTTC
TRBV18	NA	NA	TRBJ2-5	CASSPPGGLQETQYF	TGTGCCAGCTCACCACCGGGGGGGCTCCAAGAGACCCAGTACTTC
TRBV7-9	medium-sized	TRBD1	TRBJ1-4	CASSPGTGGGRLFF	TGTGCCAGCAGCCCCGGGACAGGGGGCGGTAGATTGTTTTTT
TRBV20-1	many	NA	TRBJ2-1	CSARDFRLQHNEQFF	TGCAGTGCTAGAGATTTTCGACTACAGCACAATGAGCAGTTCTTC
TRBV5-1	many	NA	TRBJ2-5	CASSLGGGETQYF	TGCGCCAGCAGCTTGGGGGGAGGAGAGACCCAGTACTTC
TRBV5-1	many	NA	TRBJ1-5	CASSLLQGPNQPQHF	TGCGCCAGCAGCTTACTACAGGGACCAAATCAGCCCCAGCATTTT
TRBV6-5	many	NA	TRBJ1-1	CASSPGPRTEAFF	TGTGCCAGCAGCCCCGGACCCCGAACTGAAGCTTTCTTT
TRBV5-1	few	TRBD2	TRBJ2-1	CASAEGGSYNEQFF	TGCGCCAGCGCTGAGGGCGGGAGCTACAATGAGCAGTTCTTC
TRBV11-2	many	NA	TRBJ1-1	CASSLVWFQPGLEDTEAFF	TGTGCCAGCAGCTTAGTTTGGTTTCAGCCGGGCCTCGAGGATACTGAAGCTTTCTTT
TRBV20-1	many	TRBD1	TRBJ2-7	CSARVQQGVSSEQYF	TGCAGTGCTAGAGTACAGCAGGGGGTTTCAAGTGAGCAGTACTTC
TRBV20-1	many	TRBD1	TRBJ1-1	CSAETGQTTNTEAFF	TGCAGTGCTGAAACGGGACAGACGACGAACACTGAAGCTTTCTTT
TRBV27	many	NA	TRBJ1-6	CSHEGLSPLHF	TGCTCCCACGAGGGGTTGTCTCCCCTCCACTTT
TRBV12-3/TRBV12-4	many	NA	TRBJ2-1	CASSYPPHVNEQFF	TGTGCCAGCAGTTACCCCCCTCATGTCAATGAGCAGTTCTTC
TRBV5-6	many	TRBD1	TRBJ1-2	CASSSQGTGGATNYGYTF	TGTGCCAGCAGCTCCCAAGGGACAGGGGGGGCAACCAACTATGGCTACACCTTC
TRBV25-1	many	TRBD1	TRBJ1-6	CASSGATGRNSPLHF	TGTGCCAGCAGTGGAGCGACAGGGAGGAATTCACCCCTCCACTTT
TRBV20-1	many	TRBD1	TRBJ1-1	CSARDLRPGGTEAFF	TGCAGTGCTAGAGATCTCAGACCAGGGGGCACTGAAGCTTTCTTT
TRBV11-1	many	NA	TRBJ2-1	CASSFLDSSYNEQFF	TGTGCCAGCAGCTTCCTGGACAGCTCCTACAATGAGCAGTTCTTC
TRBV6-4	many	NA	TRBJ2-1	CASSDSGDAYNEQFF	TGTGCCAGCAGTGACTCAGGGGATGCATACAATGAGCAGTTCTTC
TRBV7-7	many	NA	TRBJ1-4	CASSSGGDEKLFF	TGTGCCAGCAGCTCCGGGGGCGATGAAAAACTGTTTTTT
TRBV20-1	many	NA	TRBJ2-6	CSVRGGANVLTF	TGCAGTGTCAGAGGGGGGGCCAACGTCCTGACTTTC
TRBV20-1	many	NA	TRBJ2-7	CSARDISGSYEQYF	TGCAGTGCTAGAGATATCTCCGGCTCCTACGAGCAGTACTTC
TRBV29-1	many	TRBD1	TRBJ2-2	CSPGPDRSLNTGELFF	TGCAGCCCAGGGCCGGACAGGAGCTTGAACACCGGGGAGCTGTTTTTT
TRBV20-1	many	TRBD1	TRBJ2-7	CSARDPGTGGTYEQYF	TGCAGTGCTAGAGATCCCGGGACAGGGGGAACCTACGAGCAGTACTTC
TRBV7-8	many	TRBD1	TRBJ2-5	CASSLSGTGEETQYF	TGTGCCAGCAGCCTAAGCGGGACAGGGGAAGAGACCCAGTACTTC
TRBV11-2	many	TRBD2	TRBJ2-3	CASRYSGGGSKDTQYF	TGTGCCAGCAGATACTCCGGGGGGGGAAGCAAAGATACGCAGTATTTT
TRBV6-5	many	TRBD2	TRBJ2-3	CASSPSGGYTDTQYF	TGTGCCAGCAGCCCTAGCGGGGGGTATACAGATACGCAGTATTTT
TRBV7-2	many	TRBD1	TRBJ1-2	CASSTAPSGQAKMGGYTF	TGTGCCAGCAGCACCGCCCCGAGTGGACAGGCCAAAATGGGTGGCTACACCTTC
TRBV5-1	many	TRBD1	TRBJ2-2	CASSWTGGDTGELFF	TGCGCCAGCAGCTGGACAGGGGGGGACACCGGGGAGCTGTTTTTT
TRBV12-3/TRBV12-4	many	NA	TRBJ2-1	CASSSVFEQFF	TGTGCCAGCAGTTCCGTCTTTGAGCAGTTCTTC
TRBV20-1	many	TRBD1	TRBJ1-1	CSAAGQGMNTEAFF	TGCAGTGCGGCTGGACAGGGGATGAACACTGAAGCTTTCTTT
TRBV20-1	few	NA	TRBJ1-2	CSASLGAGSGYTF	TGCAGTGCTAGTTTGGGCGCAGGATCTGGCTACACCTTC
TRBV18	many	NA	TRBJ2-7	CASSPQVSYEQYF	TGTGCCAGCTCACCACAGGTCTCCTACGAGCAGTACTTC
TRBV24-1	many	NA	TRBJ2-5	CATSGADRGLQETQYF	TGTGCCACCAGTGGAGCAGACCGAGGGTTGCAAGAGACCCAGTACTTC
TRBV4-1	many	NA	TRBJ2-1	CASSQETGVDEQFF	TGCGCCAGCAGCCAAGAGACGGGGGTGGATGAGCAGTTCTTC
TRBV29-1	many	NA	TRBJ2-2	CSVGANQDTGELFF	TGCAGCGTGGGGGCGAACCAGGACACCGGGGAGCTGTTTTTT
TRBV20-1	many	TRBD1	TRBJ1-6	CSARDGGQGRNSPLHF	TGCAGTGCTAGAGATGGGGGACAGGGGCGTAATTCACCCCTCCACTTT
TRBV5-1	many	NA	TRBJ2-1	CASSPERVNEQFF	TGCGCCAGCAGCCCGGAAAGGGTAAATGAGCAGTTCTTC
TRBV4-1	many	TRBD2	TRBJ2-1	CASSFSGNNEQFF	TGCGCCAGCAGCTTCAGCGGGAACAATGAGCAGTTCTTC
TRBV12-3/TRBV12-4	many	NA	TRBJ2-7	CASSPSRMVSGRGYEQYF	TGTGCCAGCAGCCCGAGTCGAATGGTAAGCGGCAGAGGGTACGAGCAGTACTTC
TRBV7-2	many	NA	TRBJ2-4	CASSLVGGADVNIQYF	TGTGCCAGCAGCTTAGTGGGGGGGGCGGATGTTAACATTCAGTACTTC
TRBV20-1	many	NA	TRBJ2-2	CSARRGATGELFF	TGCAGTGCTAGGCGTGGTGCTACCGGGGAGCTGTTTTTT
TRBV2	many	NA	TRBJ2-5	CASSGRETSDRVTQYF	TGTGCCAGCAGTGGTAGGGAGACTAGTGACCGAGTGACCCAGTACTTC
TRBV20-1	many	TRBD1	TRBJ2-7	CSASGGTGDNEQYF	TGCAGTGCTTCAGGGGGGACAGGGGATAACGAGCAGTACTTC
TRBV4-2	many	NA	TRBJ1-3	CASSQAPDGSSGNTIYF	TGTGCCAGCAGCCAAGCGCCCGACGGCAGCTCTGGAAACACCATATATTTT
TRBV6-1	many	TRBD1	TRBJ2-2	CASIRTGGLTGELFF	TGTGCCAGCATACGGACAGGGGGCTTGACCGGGGAGCTGTTTTTT
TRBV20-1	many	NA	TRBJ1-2	CSVERDPYGYTF	TGCAGTGTAGAAAGGGACCCCTATGGCTACACCTTC